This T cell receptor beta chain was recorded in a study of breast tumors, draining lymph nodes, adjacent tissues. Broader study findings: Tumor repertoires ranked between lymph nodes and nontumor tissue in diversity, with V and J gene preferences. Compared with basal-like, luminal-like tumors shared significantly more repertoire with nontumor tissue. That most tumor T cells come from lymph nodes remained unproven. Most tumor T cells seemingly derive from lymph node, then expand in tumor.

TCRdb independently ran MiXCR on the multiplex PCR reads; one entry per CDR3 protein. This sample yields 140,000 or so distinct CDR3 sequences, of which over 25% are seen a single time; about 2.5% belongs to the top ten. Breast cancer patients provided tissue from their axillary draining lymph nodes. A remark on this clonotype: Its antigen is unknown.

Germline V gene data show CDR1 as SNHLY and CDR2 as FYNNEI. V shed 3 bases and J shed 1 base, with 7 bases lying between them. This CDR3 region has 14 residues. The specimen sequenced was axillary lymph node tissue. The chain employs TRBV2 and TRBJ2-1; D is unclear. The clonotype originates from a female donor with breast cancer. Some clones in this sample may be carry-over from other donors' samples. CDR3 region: CASSEGRSYNEQFF. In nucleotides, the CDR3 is TGTGCCAGCAGTGAGGGCAGATCCTACAATGAGCAGTTCTTC.